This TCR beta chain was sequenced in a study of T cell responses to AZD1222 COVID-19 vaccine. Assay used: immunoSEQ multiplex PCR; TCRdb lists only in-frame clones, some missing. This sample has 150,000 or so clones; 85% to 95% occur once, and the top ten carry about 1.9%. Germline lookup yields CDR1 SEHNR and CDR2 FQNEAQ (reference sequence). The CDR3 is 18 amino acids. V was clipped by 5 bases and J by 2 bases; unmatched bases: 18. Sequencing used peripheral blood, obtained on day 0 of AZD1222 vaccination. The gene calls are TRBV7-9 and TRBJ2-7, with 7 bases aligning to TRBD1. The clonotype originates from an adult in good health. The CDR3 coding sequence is TGTGCCAGCAGCGCCAGGGCCGGGACAGCATCCCACACCTACGAGCAGTACTTC. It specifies CASSARAGTASHTYEQYF.